The T cell receptor beta chain under discussion was sequenced for a study of immune characterization of retroperitoneal liposarcoma. Germline V gene data show CDR1 as MNHEY and CDR2 as SMNVEV (reference sequence). The CDR3 is 16 residues long. This clonotype was seen a few times. Via MiXCR, TCRdb re-called the PCR reads, giving one row per CDR3 protein. There are about 11,000 distinct CDR3 sequences in the sample; roughly 22% occur only once, and just under 9% lies in the top ten. Sequencing used blood. The sequence derives from a female donor with retroperitoneal liposarcoma. The V gene is TRBV27, the J gene TRBJ2-5; D might be TRBD1 or TRBD2, each matching 5 bases. The J call may be faulty, since TRBJ2-1 better matches the DNA end. Here the CDR3 reads CASSLSDIGRGNEQFF. CDR3 DNA: TGTGCCAGCAGTTTATCGGACATAGGACGGGGCAATGAGCAGTTCTTC.